The clone carrying this T cell receptor (beta chain) showed up just a few times. The record originates from a study of T-cell reconstitution after alpha-beta-depleted transplantation in children. Unique molecular identifiers were built into the TCRbeta library. TCRdb analysed the PCR reads with MiXCR anew, one entry per CDR3 protein. The repertoire holds about 540,000 distinct CDR3 sequences, 18% seen once, with around 3.3% in the top ten. The CDR3 covers 13 residues. Germline V gene data show CDR1 as KGHDR and CDR2 as SFDVKD. V was shortened by 4 bases and J by 6 bases, with 9 bases between the two germline ends.

This clonotype originated in a human donor who donated a stem cell graft to a child with acute lymphoblastic leukemia. This specimen was PBMCs from the stem cell graft donor, taken from the stem cell graft. J is TRBJ2-1 and V is TRBV24-1, with D tentatively TRBD1 or TRBD2 (5 bases each). As DNA, the CDR3 is TGTGCCACCAGTGAGGGGGTTGCCAATGAGCAGTTCTTC. It codes for CATSEGVANEQFF.